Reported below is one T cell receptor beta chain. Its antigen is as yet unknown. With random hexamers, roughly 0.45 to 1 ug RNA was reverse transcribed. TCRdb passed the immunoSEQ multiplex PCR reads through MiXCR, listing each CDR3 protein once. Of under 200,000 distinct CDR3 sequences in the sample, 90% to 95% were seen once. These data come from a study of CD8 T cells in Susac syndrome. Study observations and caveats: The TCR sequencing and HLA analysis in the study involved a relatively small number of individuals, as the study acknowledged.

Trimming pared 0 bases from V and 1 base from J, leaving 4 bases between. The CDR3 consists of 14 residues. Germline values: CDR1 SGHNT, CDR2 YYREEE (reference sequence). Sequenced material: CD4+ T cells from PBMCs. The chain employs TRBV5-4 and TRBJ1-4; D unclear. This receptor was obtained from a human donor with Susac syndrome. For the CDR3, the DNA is TGTGCCAGCAGCTTGGGAGGAACTAATGAAAAACTGTTTTTT. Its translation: CASSLGGTNEKLFF.